Listed below are T cell receptor beta chains from one sample, sequenced in a study of blood T cell repertoires in COVID-19. Assay: immunoSEQ multiplex PCR; the TCRdb copy retains only in-frame clones and omits some. The sample consists of around 140,000 clones, roughly 82% of them appearing once. The sequencing sample was made of peripheral blood. The source of these receptors is a man in his sixties with active or convalescent COVID-19. Each CDR3 is given with its conserved first and last residue. The D gene is left open where the match is weak. The size of a clone is reported for some rows only, either as once, few or many, or as a class for expanded clones.

>TRBJ1-1|TRBV6-6|NA|once
CASLGTPNTEAFF
TGTGCCAGCCTTGGGACACCTAACACTGAAGCTTTCTTT
>TRBJ1-3|TRBV9|NA|NA
CASSVATLEEAGNTIYF
TGTGCCAGCAGCGTAGCTACGTTAGAGGAAGCTGGAAACACCATATATTTT
>TRBJ1-1|TRBV19|TRBD1|NA
CASSRDRRGTEAFF
TGTGCCAGTAGTAGGGACAGGAGGGGCACTGAAGCTTTCTTT
>TRBJ1-3|TRBV28|NA|NA
CASSFNSGNTIYF
TGTGCCAGCAGTTTCAACTCTGGAAACACCATATATTTT
>TRBJ2-3|TRBV6-2/TRBV6-3|TRBD1|NA
CASSYLQGNTQYF
TGTGCCAGCAGTTACTTACAGGGGAATACGCAGTATTTT
>TRBJ2-2|TRBV19|NA|NA
CASRVSAPTGELFF
TGTGCCAGTAGGGTTAGCGCACCCACCGGGGAGCTGTTTTTT
>TRBJ1-1|TRBV5-1|NA|NA
CASSPAGPDTEAFF
TGCGCCAGCAGCCCGGCGGGCCCGGACACTGAAGCTTTCTTT
>TRBJ2-7|TRBV19|TRBD2|few
CASSQSGGSSYEQYF
TGTGCCAGTAGTCAGAGCGGGGGGAGCTCCTACGAGCAGTACTTC
>TRBJ1-2|TRBV11-2|NA|NA
CASSLDLVRVDYGYTF
TGTGCCAGCAGCTTAGATCTTGTCAGGGTGGACTATGGCTACACCTTC
>TRBJ2-1|TRBV5-5|NA|NA
CASSLDPGIHNEQFF
TGTGCCAGCAGCTTGGACCCAGGGATACACAATGAGCAGTTCTTC
>TRBJ2-1|TRBV6-2/TRBV6-3|NA|NA
CASSKLVEEQFF
TGTGCCAGCAGTAAGTTGGTCGAGGAGCAGTTCTTC
>TRBJ1-2|TRBV19|NA|NA
CASSIRGNNYGYTF
TGTGCCAGTAGTATTAGAGGGAATAACTATGGCTACACCTTC
>TRBJ1-1|TRBV19|NA|NA
CASRDDIRLQSLTEAFF
TGTGCCAGTAGAGATGACATCCGACTACAGTCTCTGACTGAAGCTTTCTTT
>TRBJ1-6|TRBV3-1/TRBV3-2|NA|NA
CASSQGGGSYNSPLHF
TGTGCCAGCAGCCAAGGGGGGGGCTCCTATAATTCACCCCTCCACTTT